Described below is a single TCR delta chain sequence and its context. This clone was seen a handful of times. This clone's antigen is unknown. Base qualities are not recorded, but no much larger clone differs from it by a single base. Thymic samples were depleted of alphabeta T cells, then CD3+ TCRVdelta1+ TCRVdelta2- thymocytes were FACS-sorted. The purity of the sorted Vdelta1+ thymocytes fell between about 98% and 99.6%. Thymic specimens came from 8 paediatric patients undergoing corrective cardiac surgery, aged from about 5 days to 16 months. Thymic tissue was dispersed and mononuclear cells isolated on a Histopaque-1077 density gradient. Staining used anti-TCRVdelta1 clone TS8.2, anti-TCRVdelta2 clone B6, anti-CD3 clone HIT3a and anti-TCRalphabeta clone IP26 antibodies. V has 5 bases trimmed and J has 0 bases trimmed; junction bases matching no gene number 12. The cysteine opens and the phenylalanine closes a CDR3 of 18 amino acids. Only the CDR3 part of the read is kept: 54 bases, read in frame from the first base. Looking up the germline V gene yields CDR1 TSWWSYY and CDR2 QGS.

RNA was extracted with the RNeasy mini kit and reverse transcribed using Superscript III. CDR3 amplicons were generated by multiplex PCR with pooled V-gene forward primers and a constant-region reverse primer carrying Illumina adaptor overhangs. After gel purification, the amplicons were indexed with Nextera index primers over eight extra PCR cycles and then purified using AMPure XP beads. The libraries were sequenced on an Illumina MiSeq using paired-end 250 bp reads, dual indexing and an approximately 19% PhiX spike-in. The authors processed their data as follows. Reads were quality checked with FastQC, and TRG read pairs were merged with ea-utils fastq-join. Annotation of sequences was performed with IMGT/HighV-QUEST, only productive sequences with unambiguous V-gene assignment were retained, and clonotypes were defined by identical CDR3 sequence. VDJtools 1.1.1, tcR 2.2.3, Treemap and vegan Shannon diversity in R 3.4.4 were used for downstream analysis. Public reads were reanalyzed in TCRdb with CATT, and rows carrying the same DNA were merged afterwards. In this record, the V and J calls reflect TCRdb's handling and not the investigators' own analysis. The sample table shows under 80,000 delta-chain clones, and around 32% are seen once. Roughly 0.25% of the sample is taken by the ten largest.

The sample originates from a study of Vδ1+ human thymocytes (dated by TCRdb to the late 2010s). A note on the overall study: The study characterised mRNA-level TRG and TRD CDR3 repertoires of highly purified Vdelta1+ thymocytes from young children as a data resource. Earlier work had validated the multiplex-based CDR3 amplicon strategy against 5'RACE-based methods for generating CDR3 amplicons.

Study-wide findings and limitations: Because no clustering by age or sex was observed, donors were not stratified by these variables in the analyses. Many TRG clonotypes were shared between donors (up to about 7x10^3), whereas TRD repertoires were essentially private (max 116 shared). About 18% of thymic TRD sequences were found to be Vdelta2 (and few were Vdelta3) despite high sort purity, in contrast to peripheral blood Vdelta1+ controls. In contrast to oligoclonal peripheral blood repertoires, thymic TRG and TRD repertoires appeared to be highly polyclonal with Gaussian CDR3 length distributions. The authors advised highly purified populations and single-cell validation, since unexpected Vdelta2 sequences could cause misinterpretation of bulk repertoire data.

Sample: Vdelta1+ gamma-delta thymocytes from the thymus. In light of the paper, this sample's cell subset or site label describes: FACS-sorted CD3+ TCRalphabeta- TCRVdelta1+ TCRVdelta2- thymocytes. This clonotype originated in a boy under two years old who had congenital heart surgery. The chain was built from TRDV1 and TRDJ1; TRDD3 matches 10 bases in the middle. For the CDR3, the sequence is CALGPATTGGSNTDKLIF. The DNA sequence is TGTGCTCTTGGGCCCGCTACGACTGGGGGATCCAACACCGATAAACTCATCTTT.